This TCR beta chain was found in a study of neoadjuvant anti-PD-1 for oral cavity cancer. In germline, CDR1 is MNHNY, CDR2 SVGAGI (reference sequence). V shed 10 bases and J 7 bases; nucleotides not matched to a gene: 11. This CDR3 comprises 14 residues. Sequencing was performed with immunoSEQ multiplex PCR; in TCRdb, only in-frame clones are kept and a portion is missing. In the table there are some 11,000 clones, 52% of which are singletons. This clone is categorized as medium-sized. The genes are TRBV6-6 and TRBJ2-1; 9 bases agree with TRBD1. The origin of this receptor is a person aged 35-80 years with oral cavity squamous cell carcinoma. The sample was tumor tissue, taken before nivolumab (anti-PD-1) treatment. The CDR3 nucleotides read TGTGCCACCACGCCGGGACAGGGCACGAATGAGCAGTTCTTC. It encodes CATTPGQGTNEQFF.